One sample yielded the 10 T cell receptor beta chains listed below, sequenced in a study of OX40 agonist ivuxolimab in advanced cancers. The data were produced by immunoSEQ multiplex PCR, yet TCRdb's version contains in-frame clones alone and is incomplete. The sample carries tens of thousands of clones, approximately 87% recorded once. This sample comprised CD4+ or CD8+ T cells sorted from blood, obtained in a trial of the OX40 agonist ivuxolimab. Receptors originate from an adult with an advanced solid tumor such as melanoma, head and neck, liver or kidney cancer.

V and J are TRBV18 and TRBJ2-7; D remains ambiguous. Deletions cut 6 bases from V and 0 bases from J, with 6 bases between. The germline V gene encodes CDR1 KGHSH and CDR2 LQKENI. The CDR3 covers 12 residues. CDR3 in amino acids: CASSSSSYEQYF. Written as DNA, the CDR3 is TGTGCCAGCTCGTCGAGCTCCTACGAGCAGTACTTC.

In DNA, the CDR3 is TGCAGTGCACTATCCTTGGCTGAAGCTTTCTTT. Protein: CSALSLAEAFF. The chain joins TRBV20-1 to TRBJ1-1; D is ambiguous. CDR1 and CDR2 from the germline V gene are DFQATT and SNEGSKA (reference sequence). Trimming stripped 6 bases from V and 6 bases from J, with 11 bases between. The CDR3 consists of 11 residues.

A single count supports this clone. The chain joins TRBV5-1 to TRBJ2-1; 7 bases fit TRBD2. V gave up 4 bases and J gave up 10 bases; unmatched junction bases: 8. Germline CDR1 reads SGHRS; CDR2 reads YFSETQ. CDR3 length: 13 amino acids. The CDR3: CASSLGLVDEQFF. The CDR3 DNA sequence: TGCGCCAGCAGCCTTGGACTAGTTGACGAGCAGTTCTTC.

V usage is TRBV28 and J usage is TRBJ1-5; 9 bases map to TRBD1. The CDR3 contains 18 residues. CDR1 MDHEN and CDR2 SYDVKM come from the germline V gene. Trimming cost V 5 bases and J 0 bases; bases outside gene matches: 11. This chain's CDR3 is CASSPRDRVHYSNQPQHF. DNA of the CDR3: TGTGCCAGCAGTCCCCGGGACAGGGTCCATTATAGCAATCAGCCCCAGCATTTT.

The genes are TRBV14 and TRBJ2-2, with 8 positions matching TRBD2. CDR3 length: 16 residues. V was pared by 1 base and J by 2 bases, with 3 bases of the junction left unmatched. Per the germline V gene, CDR1 is SGHDN and CDR2 is FVKESK. The CDR3 protein is CASSQGTSRNTGELFF. The CDR3 region has the DNA TGTGCCAGCAGCCAAGGGACTAGCCGTAACACCGGGGAGCTGTTTTTT.

This clone was seen only once. The chain joins TRBV11-2 to TRBJ2-3, with D uncertain. CDR1 is SGHAT and CDR2 is FQNNGV in the germline V gene. Trimming cost V 3 bases and J 7 bases, with 11 bases left between them. The CDR3 covers 13 residues. The CDR3 loop is CASSLQEGNTQYF. CDR3 sequence (DNA): TGTGCCAGCAGCTTGCAGGAAGGCAATACGCAGTATTTT.

A remark on this clone: In the same sample, other DNA sequences code for this CDR3. The V gene is TRBV5-1, the J gene TRBJ1-2; 10 positions match TRBD1. This CDR3 spans 15 amino acids. The germline CDR1 and CDR2 sequences are SGHRS and YFSETQ. The junction had 6 bases not matched to a gene; V was cut back by 5 bases and J by 2 bases. The CDR3 DNA reads as TGCGCCAGCAGTCAGGACAGGGGGTCGAACTATGGCTACACCTTC. It codes for CASSQDRGSNYGYTF.

The J gene is TRBJ2-1, the V gene TRBV5-1; 11 nucleotides align to TRBD1. V was pared by 3 bases and J by 9 bases, with 11 bases of the junction left unmatched. Germline values: CDR1 SGHRS, CDR2 YFSETQ. CDR3 length: 16 amino acids. This CDR3 is CASSSPDRGRGSEQFF. The CDR3 bases are TGCGCCAGCAGCTCCCCGGACAGGGGGCGCGGGTCTGAGCAGTTCTTC.

The rearrangement links TRBV21-1 to TRBJ1-2; the table assigns TRBD1, which was not confirmed against the DNA. TRBV21-1 is a listed pseudogene. The CDR3 extends over 16 amino acids. In nucleotides, the CDR3 is TGTGCCAGCAGTGATCGAGAGGGGGTTTGGATCTATGGCTACACCTTC. It translates to CASSDREGVWIYGYTF.

In this sample, this clone turned up once. The genes are TRBV7-6 and TRBJ1-2; 7 bases line up with TRBD1. Per germline, CDR1 SGHVS and CDR2 FNYEAQ. Unmatched junction bases numbered 10, after V lost 5 bases and J lost 7 bases. The CDR3 has 14 amino acids. The CDR3 region is CASSPNLQGGGYTF. The CDR3 coding sequence is TGTGCCAGCAGCCCAAACCTTCAGGGGGGTGGCTACACCTTC.